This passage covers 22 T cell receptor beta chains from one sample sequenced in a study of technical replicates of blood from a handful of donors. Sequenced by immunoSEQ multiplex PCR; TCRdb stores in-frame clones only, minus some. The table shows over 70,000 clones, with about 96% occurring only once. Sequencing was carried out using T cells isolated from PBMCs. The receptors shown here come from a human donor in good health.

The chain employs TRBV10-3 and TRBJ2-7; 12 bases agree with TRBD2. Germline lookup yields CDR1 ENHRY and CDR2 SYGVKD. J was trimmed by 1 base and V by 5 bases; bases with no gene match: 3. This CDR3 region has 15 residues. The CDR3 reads CAISLLAGGSYEQYF. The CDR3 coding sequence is TGTGCCATCAGTCTACTAGCGGGGGGATCCTACGAGCAGTACTTC.

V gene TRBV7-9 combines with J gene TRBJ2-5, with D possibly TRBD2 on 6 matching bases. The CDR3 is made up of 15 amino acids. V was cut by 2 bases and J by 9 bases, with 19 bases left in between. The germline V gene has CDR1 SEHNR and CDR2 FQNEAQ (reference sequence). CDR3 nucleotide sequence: TGTGCCAGCAGCTTAATTTCGGCCCATGGGACTTCCCAGTACTTC. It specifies CASSLISAHGTSQYF.

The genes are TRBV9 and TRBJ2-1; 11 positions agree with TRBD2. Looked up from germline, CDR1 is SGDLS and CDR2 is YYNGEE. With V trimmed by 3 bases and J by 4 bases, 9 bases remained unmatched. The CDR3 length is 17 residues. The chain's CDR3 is CASSATFSGGGYNEQFF. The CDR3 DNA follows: TGTGCCAGCAGCGCAACGTTTAGCGGGGGGGGGTACAATGAGCAGTTCTTC.

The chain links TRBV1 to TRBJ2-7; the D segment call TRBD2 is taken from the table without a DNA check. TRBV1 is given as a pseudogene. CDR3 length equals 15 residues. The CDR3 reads CTSRGLAGLCHEQYF. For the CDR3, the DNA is TGCACCAGCCGGGGACTAGCGGGCTTGTGTCACGAGCAGTACTTC.

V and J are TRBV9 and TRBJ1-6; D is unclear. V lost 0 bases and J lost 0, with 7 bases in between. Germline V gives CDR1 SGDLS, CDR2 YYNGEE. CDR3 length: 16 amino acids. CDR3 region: CASSVGPSSYNSPLHF. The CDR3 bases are TGTGCCAGCAGCGTAGGGCCCAGCTCCTATAATTCACCCCTCCACTTT. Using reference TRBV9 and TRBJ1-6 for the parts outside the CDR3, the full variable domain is DSGVTQTPKHLITATGQRVTLRCSPRSGDLSVYWYQQSLDQGLQFLIQYYNGEERAKGNILERFSAQQFPDLHSELNLSSLELGDSALYFCASSVGPSSYNSPLHFGNGTRLTVT.

CDR3 bases: TGCGCCAGCAGGGATACTAGCAGAAGCACAGATACGCAGTATTTT. Protein product: CASRDTSRSTDTQYF. The J gene is TRBJ2-3, the V gene TRBV5-1; D might be TRBD2 (6 bases). The CDR3 has 15 residues. From germline, CDR1 is SGHRS and CDR2 YFSETQ. V was cut by 5 bases and J by 0 bases, with 13 bases left in between. Supplemented by reference TRBV5-1 and TRBJ2-3, the full variable domain reads KAGVTQTPRYLIKTRGQQVTLSCSPISGHRSVSWYQQTPGQGLQFLFEYFSETQRNKGNFPGRFSGRQFSNSRSEMNVSTLELGDSALYLCASRDTSRSTDTQYFGPGTRLTVL.

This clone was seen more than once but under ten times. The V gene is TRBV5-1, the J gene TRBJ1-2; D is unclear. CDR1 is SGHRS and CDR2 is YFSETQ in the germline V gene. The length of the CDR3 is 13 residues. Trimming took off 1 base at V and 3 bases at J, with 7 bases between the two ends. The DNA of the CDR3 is TGCGCCAGCAGCTTGTCCTCCGACTATGGCTACACCTTC. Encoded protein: CASSLSSDYGYTF.

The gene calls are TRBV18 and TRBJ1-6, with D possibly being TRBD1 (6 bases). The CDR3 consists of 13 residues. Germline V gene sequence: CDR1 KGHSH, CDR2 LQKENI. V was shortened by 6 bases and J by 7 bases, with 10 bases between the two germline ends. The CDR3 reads CASSGQPNSPLHF. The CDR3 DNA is TGTGCCAGCTCTGGACAGCCGAATTCACCCCTCCACTTT.

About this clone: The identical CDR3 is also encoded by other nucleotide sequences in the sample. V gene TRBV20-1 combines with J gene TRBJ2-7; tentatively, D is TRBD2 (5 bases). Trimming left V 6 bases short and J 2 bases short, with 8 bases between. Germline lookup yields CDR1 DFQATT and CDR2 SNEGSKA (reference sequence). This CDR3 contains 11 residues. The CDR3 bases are TGCAGTGCGACCGGGACCTACGAGCAGTACTTC. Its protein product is CSATGTYEQYF.

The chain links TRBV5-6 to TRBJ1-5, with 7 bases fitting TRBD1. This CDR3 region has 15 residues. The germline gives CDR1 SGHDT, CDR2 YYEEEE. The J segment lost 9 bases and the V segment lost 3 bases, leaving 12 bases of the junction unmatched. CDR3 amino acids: CASSSPRQGAGPQHF. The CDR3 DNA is TGTGCCAGCAGCTCCCCCCGACAGGGAGCGGGGCCCCAGCATTTT.

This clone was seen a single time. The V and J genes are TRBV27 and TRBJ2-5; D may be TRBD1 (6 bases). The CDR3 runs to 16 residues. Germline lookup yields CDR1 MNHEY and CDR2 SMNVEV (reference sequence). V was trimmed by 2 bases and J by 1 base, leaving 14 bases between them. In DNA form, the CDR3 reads TGTGCCAGCAGTTTAACCAGGGAGACAGGCCAAGAGACCCAGTACTTC. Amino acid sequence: CASSLTRETGQETQYF.

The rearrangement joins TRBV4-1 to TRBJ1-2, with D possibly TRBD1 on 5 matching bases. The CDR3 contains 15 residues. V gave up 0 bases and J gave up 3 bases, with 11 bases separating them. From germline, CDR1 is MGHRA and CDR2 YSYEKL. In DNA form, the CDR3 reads TGCGCCAGCAGCCAAGATCGCTGGGGCGACTATGGCTACACCTTC. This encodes CASSQDRWGDYGYTF.

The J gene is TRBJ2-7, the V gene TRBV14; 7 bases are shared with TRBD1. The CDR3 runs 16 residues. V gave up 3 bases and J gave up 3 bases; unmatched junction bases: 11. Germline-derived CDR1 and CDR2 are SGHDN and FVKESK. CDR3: CASSHDTGVGLYEQYF. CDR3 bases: TGTGCCAGCAGCCACGATACAGGGGTGGGTCTCTACGAGCAGTACTTC.

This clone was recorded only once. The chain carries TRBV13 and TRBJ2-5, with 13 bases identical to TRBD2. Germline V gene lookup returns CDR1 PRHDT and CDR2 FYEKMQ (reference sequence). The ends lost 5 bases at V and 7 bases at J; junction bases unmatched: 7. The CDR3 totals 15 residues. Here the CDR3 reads CASSKGLAGLGTQYF. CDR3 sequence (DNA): TGTGCCAGCAGCAAGGGACTAGCGGGGTTGGGGACCCAGTACTTC.

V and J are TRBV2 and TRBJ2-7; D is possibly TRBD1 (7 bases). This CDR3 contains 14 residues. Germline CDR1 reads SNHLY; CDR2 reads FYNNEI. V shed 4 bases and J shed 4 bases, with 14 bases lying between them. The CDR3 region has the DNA TGTGCCAGCAGTGTTGTGACAGGGACTTACGAGCAGTACTTC. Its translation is CASSVVTGTYEQYF.

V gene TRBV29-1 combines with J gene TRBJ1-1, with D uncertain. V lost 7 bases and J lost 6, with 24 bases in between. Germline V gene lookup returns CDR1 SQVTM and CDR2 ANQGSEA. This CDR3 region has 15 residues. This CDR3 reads CSAQPPVVSNPEAFF. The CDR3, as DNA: TGCAGCGCCCAACCCCCGGTAGTGTCCAACCCTGAAGCTTTCTTT.

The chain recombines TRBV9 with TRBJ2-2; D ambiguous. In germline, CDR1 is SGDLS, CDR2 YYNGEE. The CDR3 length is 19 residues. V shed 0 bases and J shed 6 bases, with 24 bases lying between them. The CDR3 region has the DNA TGTGCCAGCAGCGTAGCGGCACCTACTTCCCCAAGCGTGTCCGGGGAGCTGTTTTTT. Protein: CASSVAAPTSPSVSGELFF.

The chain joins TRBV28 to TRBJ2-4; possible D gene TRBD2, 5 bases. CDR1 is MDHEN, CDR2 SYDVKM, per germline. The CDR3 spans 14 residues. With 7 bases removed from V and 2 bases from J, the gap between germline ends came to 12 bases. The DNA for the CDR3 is TGTGCCAGCACCCCCCACGGGACCAAAAACATTCAGTACTTC. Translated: CASTPHGTKNIQYF.

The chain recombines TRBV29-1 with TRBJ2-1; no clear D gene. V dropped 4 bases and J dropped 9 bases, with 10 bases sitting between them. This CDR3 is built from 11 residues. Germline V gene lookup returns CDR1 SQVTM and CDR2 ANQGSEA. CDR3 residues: CSVARSGEQFF. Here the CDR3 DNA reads TGCAGCGTTGCGAGGTCGGGTGAGCAGTTCTTC.

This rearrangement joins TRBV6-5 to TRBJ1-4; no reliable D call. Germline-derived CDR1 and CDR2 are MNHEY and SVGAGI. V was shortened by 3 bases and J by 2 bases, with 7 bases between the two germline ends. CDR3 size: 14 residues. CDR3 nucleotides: TGTGCCAGCAGTTATTCCGAGACTAATGAAAAACTGTTTTTT. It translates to CASSYSETNEKLFF.

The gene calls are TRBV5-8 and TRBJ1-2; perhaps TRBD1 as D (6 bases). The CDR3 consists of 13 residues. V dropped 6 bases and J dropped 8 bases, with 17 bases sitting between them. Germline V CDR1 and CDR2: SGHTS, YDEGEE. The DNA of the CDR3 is TGTGCCAGCAAGGGGGAAAATTCTAGGGGCTACACCTTC. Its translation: CASKGENSRGYTF.

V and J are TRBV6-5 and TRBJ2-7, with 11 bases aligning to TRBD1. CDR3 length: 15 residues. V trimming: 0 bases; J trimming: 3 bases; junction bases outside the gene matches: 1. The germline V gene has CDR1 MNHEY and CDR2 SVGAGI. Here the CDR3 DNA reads TGTGCCAGCAGTTACTCGGGGACAGGGGGCTACGAGCAGTACTTC. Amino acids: CASSYSGTGGYEQYF.